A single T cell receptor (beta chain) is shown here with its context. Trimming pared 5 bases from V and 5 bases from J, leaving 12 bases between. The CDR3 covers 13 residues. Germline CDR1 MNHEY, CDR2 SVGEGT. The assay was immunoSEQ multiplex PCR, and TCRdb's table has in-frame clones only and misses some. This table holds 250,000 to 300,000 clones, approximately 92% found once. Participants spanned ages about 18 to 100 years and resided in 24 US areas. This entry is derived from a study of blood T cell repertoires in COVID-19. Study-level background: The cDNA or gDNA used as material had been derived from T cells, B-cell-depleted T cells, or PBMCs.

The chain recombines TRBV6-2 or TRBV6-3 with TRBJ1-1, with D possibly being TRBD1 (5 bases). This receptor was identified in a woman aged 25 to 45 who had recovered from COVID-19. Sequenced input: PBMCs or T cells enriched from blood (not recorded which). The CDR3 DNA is TGTGCCAGCAGTCCGGACATGATGACTGAAGCTTTCTTT. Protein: CASSPDMMTEAFF.